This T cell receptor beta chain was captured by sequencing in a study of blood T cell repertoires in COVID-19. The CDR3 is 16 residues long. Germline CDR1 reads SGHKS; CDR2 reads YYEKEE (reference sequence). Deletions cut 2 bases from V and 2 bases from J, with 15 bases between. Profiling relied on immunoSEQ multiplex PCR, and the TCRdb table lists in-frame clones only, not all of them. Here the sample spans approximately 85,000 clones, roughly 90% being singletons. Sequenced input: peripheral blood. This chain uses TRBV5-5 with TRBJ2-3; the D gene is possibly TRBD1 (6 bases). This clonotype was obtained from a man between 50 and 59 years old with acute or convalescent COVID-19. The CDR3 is CASSFRGQRVTDTQYF. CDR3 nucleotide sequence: TGTGCCAGCAGCTTCAGAGGACAGAGAGTCACAGATACGCAGTATTTT.